This TCR beta chain was profiled in a study of blood T cell repertoires in COVID-19. At the level of the study: Specimens from acute and convalescent COVID-19 originated in the United States, Italy and Spain. T cells, B-cell-depleted T cells, or PBMCs supplied cDNA or gDNA.

The CDR3 spans 15 residues. The germline CDR1 and CDR2 sequences are SQVTM and ANQGSEA. V shed 3 bases, J shed 2 bases, and the junction held 5 bases outside the gene matches. Across about 22 US areas, participants ranged in age from 18 to 89 years. Cohort 3 recovery required two negative PCRs, clearance, or symptom resolution. Method: immunoSEQ multiplex PCR; TCRdb's copy keeps in-frame clones and lacks some. The repertoire holds roughly 290,000 clones, with around 86% as singletons. This sequence was found in a woman aged 40 to 50 who had recovered from COVID-19. This chain joins TRBV29-1 and TRBJ2-3; 10 bases are shared with TRBD2. The sample taken for sequencing was PBMCs or T cells enriched from blood (not recorded which). The CDR3 is CSVDQLAGNTDTQYF. The CDR3 DNA sequence: TGCAGCGTTGACCAACTAGCGGGGAACACAGATACGCAGTATTTT.